Shown below are 10 T cell receptor beta chains from a single sample sequenced in a study of T cell changes during pregnancy in multiple sclerosis. Generated by immunoSEQ multiplex PCR, the TCRdb table keeps only in-frame clones and is missing some. The sample lists around 110,000 clones, about 90% seen once, with 0.78% in the top ten. The specimen was peripheral blood, collected in the third trimester of pregnancy. The receptor source for this set is a female donor in good health, enrolled as a control in a pregnancy study.

This clone was seen once. This chain uses TRBV18 with TRBJ1-1, with TRBD1 matching 11 bases. Germline V gene sequence: CDR1 KGHSH, CDR2 LQKENI. The V segment lost 3 bases and the J segment 5 bases; nucleotides outside the gene matches: 5. This CDR3 spans 15 amino acids. The CDR3 is CASSPGQGVQTEAFF. DNA for the CDR3: TGTGCCAGCTCACCGGGACAGGGGGTTCAAACTGAAGCTTTCTTT.

V is TRBV23-1 and J is TRBJ2-7; D call uncertain. Being an ORF, TRBV23-1 has a function that is uncertain. Deletions cut 3 bases from V and 0 bases from J, with 9 bases between. CDR3 size: 14 residues. CDR3: CASSQTGSSYEQYF. CDR3 sequence (DNA): TGCGCCAGCAGTCAGACGGGTTCCTCCTACGAGCAGTACTTC.

The rearrangement uses TRBV7-3 and TRBJ2-1; D not certain. Trimming took 2 bases from V and 6 from J, leaving 11 bases between them. This CDR3 has 14 residues. CDR1 SGHTA and CDR2 FQGTGA come from the germline V gene. The CDR3 sequence: CASSLLDSGNEQFF. CDR3 in DNA: TGTGCCAGCAGCTTACTAGATTCTGGCAATGAGCAGTTCTTC.

This chain links TRBV4-1 with TRBJ2-3; TRBD2 agrees at 11 bases. After removal of 4 bases from V and 4 bases from J, the junction contained 19 bases not matched to a gene. The germline V gene has CDR1 MGHRA and CDR2 YSYEKL. This CDR3 region has 20 residues. CDR3 sequence reads: CASSRSVHLIAGGLSDTQYF. CDR3 nucleotides: TGCGCCAGCAGCCGATCGGTCCATTTAATAGCGGGGGGGCTGTCAGATACGCAGTATTTT.

This rearrangement joins TRBV2 to TRBJ1-4; a possible D gene is TRBD1 (6 bases). V was clipped by 5 bases and J by 9 bases, with 22 bases between them. The CDR3 extends over 16 amino acids. From germline, CDR1 is SNHLY and CDR2 FYNNEI. Here the CDR3 DNA reads TGTGCCAGCAGTACCGACAGGCTCCGTTTGGGCCAAAAACTGTTTTTT. Amino acid sequence: CASSTDRLRLGQKLFF.

V and J are TRBV29-1 and TRBJ1-2, with 10 bases fitting TRBD1. Germline CDR1 SQVTM, CDR2 ANQGSEA. The CDR3 spans 15 residues. V gave up 7 bases and J gave up 5 bases; unmatched junction bases: 13. The chain's CDR3 is CSASSATGGPYGYTF. The CDR3 coding sequence is TGCAGCGCCTCGTCCGCGACAGGGGGCCCTTATGGCTACACCTTC. The variable domain in full, with the rest retrieved from reference TRBV29-1 and TRBJ1-2, is SAVISQKPSRDICQRGTSLTIQCQVDSQVTMMFWYRQQPGQSLTLIATANQGSEATYESGFVIDKFPISRPNLTFSTLTVSNMSPEDSSIYLCSASSATGGPYGYTFGSGTRLTVV.

CDR3 in DNA: TGTGCCTGGAGCCACTCCAGGGCTCTTTTCTACGAGCAGTACTTC. This gives the protein CAWSHSRALFYEQYF. V gene TRBV30 combines with J gene TRBJ2-7; the D gene is possibly TRBD1 (5 bases). Germline CDR1 and CDR2: GTSNPN and SVGIG (reference sequence). The CDR3 spans 15 residues. V was pared by 3 bases and J by 3 bases, with 18 bases between. Complete variable domain (other parts from reference TRBV30 and TRBJ2-7): SQTIHQWPATLVQPVGSPLSLECTVEGTSNPNLYWYRQAAGRGLQLLFYSVGIGQISSEVPQNLSASRPQDRQFILSSKKLLLSDSGFYLCAWSHSRALFYEQYFGPGTRLTVT.

This clone showed up just once. This sequence joins TRBV5-4 and TRBJ1-4; D may be TRBD1 (6 bases). This CDR3 has 14 amino acids. The germline CDR1 and CDR2 sequences are SGHNT and YYREEE (reference sequence). Trimming shortened V by 5 bases and J by 2 bases, and 10 bases separated the two germline ends. The CDR3 reads CASRSGATNEKLFF. In DNA, the CDR3 is TGTGCCAGCAGATCAGGGGCGACTAATGAAAAACTGTTTTTT.

This chain uses TRBV4-1 with TRBJ1-4; 10 nucleotides match TRBD1. Germline loops: CDR1 MGHRA, CDR2 YSYEKL. The CDR3 consists of 15 residues. V shed 0 bases and J 7 bases; nucleotides not matched to a gene: 2. The CDR3 spells CASSQEGTGAEKLFF. Written as DNA, the CDR3 is TGCGCCAGCAGCCAAGAAGGGACAGGGGCTGAAAAACTGTTTTTT.

This clone has a handful of counts. The chain couples TRBV19 to TRBJ1-6; D is uncertain. V was cut by 9 bases and J by 4 bases, with 13 bases left in between. The germline CDR1 and CDR2 sequences are LNHDA and SQIVND (reference sequence). This CDR3 comprises 14 residues. The CDR3 is CASQDPYYNSPLHF. For the CDR3, the DNA is TGTGCCAGCCAGGATCCGTATTATAATTCACCCCTCCACTTT.